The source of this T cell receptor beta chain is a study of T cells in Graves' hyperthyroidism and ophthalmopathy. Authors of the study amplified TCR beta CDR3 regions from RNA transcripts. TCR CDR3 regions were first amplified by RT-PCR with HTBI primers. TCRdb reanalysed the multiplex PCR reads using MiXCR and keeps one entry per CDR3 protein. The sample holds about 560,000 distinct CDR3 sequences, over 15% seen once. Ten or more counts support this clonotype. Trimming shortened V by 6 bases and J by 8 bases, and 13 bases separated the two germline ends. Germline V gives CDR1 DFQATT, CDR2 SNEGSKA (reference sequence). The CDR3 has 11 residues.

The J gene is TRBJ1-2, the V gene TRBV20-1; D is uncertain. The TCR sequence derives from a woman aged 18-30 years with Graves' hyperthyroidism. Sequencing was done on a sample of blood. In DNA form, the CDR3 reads TGCAGTGCCCCGCCGGCGGCAGGCTACACCTTC. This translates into CSAPPAAGYTF.